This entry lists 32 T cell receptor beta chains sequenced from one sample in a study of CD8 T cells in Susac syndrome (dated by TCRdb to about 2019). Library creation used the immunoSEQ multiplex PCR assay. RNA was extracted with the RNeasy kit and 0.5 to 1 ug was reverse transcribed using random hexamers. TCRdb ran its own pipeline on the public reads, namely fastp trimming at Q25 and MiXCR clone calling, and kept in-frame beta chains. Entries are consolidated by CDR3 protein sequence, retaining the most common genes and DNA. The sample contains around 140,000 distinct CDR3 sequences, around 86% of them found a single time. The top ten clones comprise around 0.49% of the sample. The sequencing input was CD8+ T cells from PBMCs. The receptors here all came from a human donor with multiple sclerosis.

The chain's CDR3 is CASSFGAGNEQFF. The CDR3 DNA is TGTGCCAGCAGCTTCGGTGCAGGCAATGAGCAGTTCTTC. This chain connects TRBV9 to TRBJ2-1; D ambiguous. The germline V gene has CDR1 SGDLS and CDR2 YYNGEE. CDR3 length: 13 residues. V was cut by 4 bases and J by 6 bases, with 11 bases left in between.

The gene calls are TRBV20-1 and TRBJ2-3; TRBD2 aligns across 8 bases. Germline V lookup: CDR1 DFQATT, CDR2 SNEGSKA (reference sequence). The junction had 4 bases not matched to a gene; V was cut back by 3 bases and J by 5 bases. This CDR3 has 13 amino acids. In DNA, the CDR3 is TGCAGTGCTAGCGGGAGGGTGGTAGATACGCAGTATTTT. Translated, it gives CSASGRVVDTQYF.

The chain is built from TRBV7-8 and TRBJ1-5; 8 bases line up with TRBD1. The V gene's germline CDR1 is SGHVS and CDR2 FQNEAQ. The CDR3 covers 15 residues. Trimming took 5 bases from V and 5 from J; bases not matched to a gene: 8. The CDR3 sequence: CASSEYRGVDQPQHF. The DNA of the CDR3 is TGTGCCAGCAGCGAATACAGGGGGGTCGATCAGCCCCAGCATTTT.

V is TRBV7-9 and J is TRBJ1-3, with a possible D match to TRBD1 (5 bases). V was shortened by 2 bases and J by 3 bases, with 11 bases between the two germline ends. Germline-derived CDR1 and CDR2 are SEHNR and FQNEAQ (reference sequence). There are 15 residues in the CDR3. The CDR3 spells CASSLRGSVGNTIYF. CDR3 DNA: TGTGCCAGCAGCTTACGGGGCTCGGTTGGAAACACCATATATTTT.

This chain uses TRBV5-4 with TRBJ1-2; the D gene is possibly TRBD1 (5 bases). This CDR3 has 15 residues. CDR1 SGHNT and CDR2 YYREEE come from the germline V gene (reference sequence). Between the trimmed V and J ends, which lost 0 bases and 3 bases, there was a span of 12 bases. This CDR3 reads CASSLASVGDYGYTF. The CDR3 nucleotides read TGTGCCAGCAGCTTGGCCTCCGTGGGGGACTATGGCTACACCTTC.

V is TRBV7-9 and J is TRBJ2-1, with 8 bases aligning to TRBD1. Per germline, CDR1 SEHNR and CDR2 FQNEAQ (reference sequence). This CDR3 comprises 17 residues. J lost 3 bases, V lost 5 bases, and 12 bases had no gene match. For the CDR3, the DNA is TGTGCCAGCAGCCGCACCTTAACCGGGACAGGCTACAATGAGCAGTTCTTC. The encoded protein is CASSRTLTGTGYNEQFF. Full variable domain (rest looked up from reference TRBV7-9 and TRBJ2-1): DTGVSQNPRHKITKRGQNVTFRCDPISEHNRLYWYRQTLGQGPEFLTYFQNEAQLEKSRLLSDRFSAERPKGSFSTLEIQRTEQGDSAMYLCASSRTLTGTGYNEQFFGPGTRLTVL.

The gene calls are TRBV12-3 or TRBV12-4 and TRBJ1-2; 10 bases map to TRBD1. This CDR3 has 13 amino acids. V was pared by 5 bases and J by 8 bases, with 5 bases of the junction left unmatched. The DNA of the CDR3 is TGTGCCAGCAGTCCCGGGACAGGGGTCGGCTACACCTTC. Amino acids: CASSPGTGVGYTF.

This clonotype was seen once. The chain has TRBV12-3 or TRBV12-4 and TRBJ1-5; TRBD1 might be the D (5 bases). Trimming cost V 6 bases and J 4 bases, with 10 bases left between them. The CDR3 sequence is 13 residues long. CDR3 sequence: CASRRQTNQPQHF. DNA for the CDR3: TGTGCCAGCAGGCGACAGACAAATCAGCCCCAGCATTTT.

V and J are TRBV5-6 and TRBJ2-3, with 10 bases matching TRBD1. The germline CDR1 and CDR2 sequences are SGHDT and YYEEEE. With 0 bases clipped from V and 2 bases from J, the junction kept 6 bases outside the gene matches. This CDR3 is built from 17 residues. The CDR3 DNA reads TGTGCCAGCAGCTTGGAGGGACAGGGGCCGTCCACAGATACGCAGTATTTT. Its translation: CASSLEGQGPSTDTQYF.

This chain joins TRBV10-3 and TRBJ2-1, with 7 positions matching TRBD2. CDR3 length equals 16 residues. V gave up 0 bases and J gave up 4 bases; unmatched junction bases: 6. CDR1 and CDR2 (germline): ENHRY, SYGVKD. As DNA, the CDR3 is TGTGCCATCAGTGAGTCGGCGACTAGCAGATACAATGAGCAGTTCTTC. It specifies CAISESATSRYNEQFF.

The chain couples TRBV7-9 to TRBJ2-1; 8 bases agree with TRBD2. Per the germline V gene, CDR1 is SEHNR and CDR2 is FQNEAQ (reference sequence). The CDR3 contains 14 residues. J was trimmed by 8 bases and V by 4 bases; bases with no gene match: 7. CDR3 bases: TGTGCCAGCAGCTCGCCGGGACTAGTGGATGAGCAGTTCTTC. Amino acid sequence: CASSSPGLVDEQFF.

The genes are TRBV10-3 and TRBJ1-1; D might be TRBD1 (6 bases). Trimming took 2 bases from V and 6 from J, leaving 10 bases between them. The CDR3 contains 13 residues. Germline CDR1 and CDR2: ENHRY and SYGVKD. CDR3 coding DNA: TGTGCCATCAGTGAGGGGGGGGCACCTGAAGCTTTCTTT. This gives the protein CAISEGGAPEAFF.

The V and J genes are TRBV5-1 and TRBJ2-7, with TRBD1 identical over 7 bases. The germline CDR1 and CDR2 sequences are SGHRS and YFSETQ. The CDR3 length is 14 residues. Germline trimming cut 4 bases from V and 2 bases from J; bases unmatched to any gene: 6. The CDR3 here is CASSGEDRTYEQYF. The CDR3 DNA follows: TGCGCCAGCAGCGGAGAGGACAGGACCTACGAGCAGTACTTC.

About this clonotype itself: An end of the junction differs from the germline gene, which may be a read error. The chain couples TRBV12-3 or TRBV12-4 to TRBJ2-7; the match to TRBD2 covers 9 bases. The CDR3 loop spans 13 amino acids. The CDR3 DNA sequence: TGTACCAGCAGCCACGGACTAGCGAGTGAGCAGTACTTC. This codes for CTSSHGLASEQYF.

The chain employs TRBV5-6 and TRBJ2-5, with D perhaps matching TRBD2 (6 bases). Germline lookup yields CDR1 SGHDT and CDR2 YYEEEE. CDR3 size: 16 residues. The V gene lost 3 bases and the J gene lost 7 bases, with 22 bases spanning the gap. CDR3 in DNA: TGTGCCAGCAGCTACCGACTAGAAGGCCTTCTTGGGACCCAGTACTTC. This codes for CASSYRLEGLLGTQYF.

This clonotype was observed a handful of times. The CDR3 sequence: CASSTDANTEAFF. CDR3 bases: TGTGCCAGCAGCACTGATGCGAACACTGAAGCTTTCTTT. The rearrangement uses TRBV6-1 and TRBJ1-1; D is unclear. The ends were cut back, 6 bases at V and 1 base at J, with 9 bases in the middle. This CDR3 spans 13 amino acids. Germline-derived CDR1 and CDR2 are MNHNS and SASEGT.

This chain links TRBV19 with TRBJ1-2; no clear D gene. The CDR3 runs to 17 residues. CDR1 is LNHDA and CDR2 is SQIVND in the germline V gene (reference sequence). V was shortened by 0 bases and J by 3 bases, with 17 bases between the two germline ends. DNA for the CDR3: TGTGCCAGTAGTATAGAGGAGGGAGTGGAAGAGGACTATGGCTACACCTTC. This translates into CASSIEEGVEEDYGYTF.

The DNA of the CDR3 is TGTGCCTCCGAAGACAGTACCCACGAGCAGTACTTC. It yields the protein CASEDSTHEQYF. This chain links TRBV19 with TRBJ2-7, with D maybe TRBD1 (5 bases). Trimming shortened V by 11 bases and J by 5 bases, and 16 bases separated the two germline ends. Germline V CDR1 and CDR2: LNHDA, SQIVND (reference sequence). The CDR3 is made up of 12 amino acids.

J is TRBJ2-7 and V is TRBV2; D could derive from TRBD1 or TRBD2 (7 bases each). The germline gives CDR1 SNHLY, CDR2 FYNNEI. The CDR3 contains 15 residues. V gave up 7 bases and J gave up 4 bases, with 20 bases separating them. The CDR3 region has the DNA TGTGCCAGCACGGGGGGACAGCCACACCAATACGAGCAGTACTTC. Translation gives CASTGGQPHQYEQYF.

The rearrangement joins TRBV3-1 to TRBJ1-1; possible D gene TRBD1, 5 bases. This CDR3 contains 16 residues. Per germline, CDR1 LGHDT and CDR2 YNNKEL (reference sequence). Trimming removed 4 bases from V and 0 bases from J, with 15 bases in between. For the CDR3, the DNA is TGTGCCAGCAGCCTTCTTCGGGGCCAGATGAACACTGAAGCTTTCTTT. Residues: CASSLLRGQMNTEAFF.

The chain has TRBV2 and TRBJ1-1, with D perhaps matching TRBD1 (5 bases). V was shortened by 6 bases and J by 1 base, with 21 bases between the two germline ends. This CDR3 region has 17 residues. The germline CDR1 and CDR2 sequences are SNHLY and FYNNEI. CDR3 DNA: TGTGCCAGCAGCGGGGTCGATTTTGGGGACCCGAACACTGAAGCTTTCTTT. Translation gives CASSGVDFGDPNTEAFF.

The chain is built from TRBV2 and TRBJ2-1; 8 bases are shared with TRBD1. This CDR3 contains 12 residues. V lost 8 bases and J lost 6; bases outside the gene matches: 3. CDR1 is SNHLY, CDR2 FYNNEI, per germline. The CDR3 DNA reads TGTGCCAGCGAAACAGGGGGCAATGAGCAGTTCTTC. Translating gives CASETGGNEQFF.

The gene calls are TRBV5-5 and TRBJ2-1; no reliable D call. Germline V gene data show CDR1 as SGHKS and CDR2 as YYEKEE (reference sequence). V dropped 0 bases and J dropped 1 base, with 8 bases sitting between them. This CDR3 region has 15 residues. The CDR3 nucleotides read TGTGCCAGCAGCTTGGATATGGAATCCTACAATGAGCAGTTCTTC. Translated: CASSLDMESYNEQFF.

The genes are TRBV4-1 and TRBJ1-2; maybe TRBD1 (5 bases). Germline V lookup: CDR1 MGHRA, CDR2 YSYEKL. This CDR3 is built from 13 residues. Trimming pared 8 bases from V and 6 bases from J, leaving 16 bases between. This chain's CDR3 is CASGRGGGNGYTF. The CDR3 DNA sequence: TGCGCCAGCGGGCGCGGGGGGGGGAATGGCTACACCTTC.

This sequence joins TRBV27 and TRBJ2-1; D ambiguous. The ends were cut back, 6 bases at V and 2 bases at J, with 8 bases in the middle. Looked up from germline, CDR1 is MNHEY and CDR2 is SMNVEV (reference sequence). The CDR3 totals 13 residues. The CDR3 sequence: CASRIGTYNEQFF. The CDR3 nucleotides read TGTGCCAGCAGGATTGGGACCTACAATGAGCAGTTCTTC.

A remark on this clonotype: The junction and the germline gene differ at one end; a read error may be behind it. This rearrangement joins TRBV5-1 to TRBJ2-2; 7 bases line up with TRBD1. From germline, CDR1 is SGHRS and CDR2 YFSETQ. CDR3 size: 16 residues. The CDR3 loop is CAGSLVGQPNTGELFF. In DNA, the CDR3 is TGCGCCGGCAGCTTGGTGGGACAGCCGAACACCGGGGAGCTGTTTTTT.

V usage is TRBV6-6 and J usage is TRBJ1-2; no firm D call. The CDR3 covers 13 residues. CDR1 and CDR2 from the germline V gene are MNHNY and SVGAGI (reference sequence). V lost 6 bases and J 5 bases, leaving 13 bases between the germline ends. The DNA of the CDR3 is TGTGCCAGCAGGCAGGAGGATTGGTATGGCTACACCTTC. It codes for CASRQEDWYGYTF.

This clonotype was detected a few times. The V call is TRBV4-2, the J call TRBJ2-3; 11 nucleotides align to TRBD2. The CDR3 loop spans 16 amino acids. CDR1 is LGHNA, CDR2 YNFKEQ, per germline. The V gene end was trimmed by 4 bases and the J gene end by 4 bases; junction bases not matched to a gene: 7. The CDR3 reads CASSPTSGRGSDTQYF. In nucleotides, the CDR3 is TGTGCCAGCAGCCCTACTAGCGGGAGAGGGTCAGATACGCAGTATTTT.

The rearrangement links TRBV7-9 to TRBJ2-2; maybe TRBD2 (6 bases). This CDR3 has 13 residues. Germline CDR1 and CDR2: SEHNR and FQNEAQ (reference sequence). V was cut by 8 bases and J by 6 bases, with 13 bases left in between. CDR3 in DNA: TGTGCCAGCTTTGGGGGGTTCGCCGGGGAGCTGTTTTTT. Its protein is CASFGGFAGELFF.

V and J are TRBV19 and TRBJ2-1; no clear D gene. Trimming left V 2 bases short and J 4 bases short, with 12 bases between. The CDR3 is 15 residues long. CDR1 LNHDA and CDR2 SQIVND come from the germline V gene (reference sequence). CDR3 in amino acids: CASSISANPYNEQFF. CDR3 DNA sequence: TGTGCCAGTAGTATATCGGCGAACCCTTACAATGAGCAGTTCTTC.

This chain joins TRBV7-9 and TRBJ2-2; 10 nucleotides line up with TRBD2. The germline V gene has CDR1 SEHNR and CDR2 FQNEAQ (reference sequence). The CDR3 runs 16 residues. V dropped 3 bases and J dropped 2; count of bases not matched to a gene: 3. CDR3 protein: CASSFGLAVNTGELFF. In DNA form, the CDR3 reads TGTGCCAGCAGCTTCGGACTAGCGGTAAACACCGGGGAGCTGTTTTTT. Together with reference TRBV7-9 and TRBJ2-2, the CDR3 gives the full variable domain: DTGVSQNPRHKITKRGQNVTFRCDPISEHNRLYWYRQTLGQGPEFLTYFQNEAQLEKSRLLSDRFSAERPKGSFSTLEIQRTEQGDSAMYLCASSFGLAVNTGELFFGEGSRLTVL.

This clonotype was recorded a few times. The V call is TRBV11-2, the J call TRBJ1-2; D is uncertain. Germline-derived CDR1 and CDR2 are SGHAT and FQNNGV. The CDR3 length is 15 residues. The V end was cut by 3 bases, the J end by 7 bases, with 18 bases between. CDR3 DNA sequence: TGTGCCAGCAGCTTGTTCGGGGATGATTTTAGTGGCTACACCTTC. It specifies CASSLFGDDFSGYTF.